Below, one TCR beta chain is given with its context. TCRdb keeps only in-frame clones here, not all; method: immunoSEQ multiplex PCR. Among a few hundred thousand clones listed, around 81% were seen once. The CDR3 runs 15 residues. V lost 0 bases, J lost 4 bases, and 1 base stayed unmatched. Germline CDR1 is SGHNT and CDR2 is YYREEE (reference sequence). This entry is derived from a study of blood T cell repertoires in COVID-19. Study-wide context: COVID-19 samples collected from the United States, Italy and Spain covered acute and convalescent phases. PBMCs, B-cell-depleted T cells, or T cells were the source of the cDNA or gDNA that made up the material.

Recruits, aged roughly 18 to 100 years, lived in 25 or so US areas. Self-reported history from a screening survey and questionnaire set each donor's cohort. This chain connects TRBV5-4 to TRBJ2-5; 12 nucleotides match TRBD2. This sequence was found in a man aged 30-40 years with acute COVID-19. The sequenced material came from PBMCs or T cells enriched from blood (not recorded which). The CDR3 loop is CASSLASGGAETQYF. In DNA, the CDR3 is TGTGCCAGCAGCTTGGCTAGCGGGGGGGCAGAGACCCAGTACTTC.